The entry below gives a single T cell receptor beta chain sequence along with its context. Its antigen has not been determined. No qualities accompany the bases; no much larger clone lies one base away. Flow cytometry had shown CD8+CD57+ cell expansion in the patients selected for sequencing. Every patient had severe acquired aplastic anemia, diagnosed using the International Study of Aplastic Anemia and Agranulocytosis and Camitta criteria. No patient had received any therapy when blood was sampled. TCR repertoires of sorted CD4+ and CD8+ blood T cells from severe aplastic anemia patients and healthy subjects were deep-sequenced in the study. In the USA, patient enrollment took place under clinicaltrials.gov protocols 00001620, 01623167, 00001397, 00071045, 00081523 and 00961064. Ficoll-Paque density gradient centrifugation was used to isolate peripheral blood mononuclear cells. Before DNA extraction, CD4+ and CD8+ T cells were sorted with FACS or magnetic beads.

V sheds 1 base and J sheds 3 bases, leaving 16 bases between their ends. Looking up the germline V gene (reference sequence) yields CDR1 DFQATT and CDR2 SNEGSKA. The CDR3 runs 15 residues from the cysteine to the phenylalanine. Kept here is only the CDR3 DNA, which spans 45 bases and is read in frame from base 1. The data were taken from a study of CD8+CD57+ T cells in acquired aplastic anemia (dated by TCRdb to the late 2010s). About the investigation overall: On average, sorted CD4+ and CD8+ cells yielded around 3.1 ug of extracted DNA, with a range of about 0.17 to 27.4 ug. CD8+CD57+ expansion was defined as a frequency above the mean frequency observed in healthy subjects. Here is what the overall study found, with its caveats: Between patients and healthy controls, no significant difference in CD8+ Simpson's diversity was found (P=0.060). Around 30 CD8+ CDR3 sequences were shared between patients and controls but appeared highly expressed in patients and within their immunodominant clones.

Genomic DNA was used as template for profiling of TCR beta VDJ combinations and CDR3 sequences. TCR repertoire sequencing was run on an Illumina HiSeq 2000. On the authors' methods: TRBV/TRBJ rearrangement plots, CDR3 size and DJ length profiles, and Simpson's diversity index were used to evaluate the repertoires. The most abundant DNA sequence in the deep sequencing data was taken as the immunodominant clone. CDR3 amino acid sequences were screened for sharing across subjects and were compared with published repertoires and the VDJdb database. Using fastp at Q25 and MiXCR, TCRdb reprocessed the public reads and kept productive beta chains. Records with the same CDR3 protein are collapsed into one entry carrying the most frequent genes and DNA. It is TCRdb's table, rather than the study itself, that gives the V and J calls and clone size. The sample table contains 200,000 to 300,000 distinct CDR3 sequences; only one count was recorded for roughly 82% of them. The top ten clones comprise approximately 40% of the sample.

The clonotype comes from a human donor with aplastic anemia. The sample consisted of sorted CD4+, CD8+, or CD8+CD57+ T cells (not recorded which) from PBMCs. This chain joins TRBV20-1 to TRBJ2-7, with a weak D call of TRBD1 (6 bases match). Here the CDR3 is given as CSARVGDRIDYEQYF. Read as DNA, the sequence is TGCAGTGCTAGAGTAGGAGACAGGATTGACTACGAGCAGTACTTC.